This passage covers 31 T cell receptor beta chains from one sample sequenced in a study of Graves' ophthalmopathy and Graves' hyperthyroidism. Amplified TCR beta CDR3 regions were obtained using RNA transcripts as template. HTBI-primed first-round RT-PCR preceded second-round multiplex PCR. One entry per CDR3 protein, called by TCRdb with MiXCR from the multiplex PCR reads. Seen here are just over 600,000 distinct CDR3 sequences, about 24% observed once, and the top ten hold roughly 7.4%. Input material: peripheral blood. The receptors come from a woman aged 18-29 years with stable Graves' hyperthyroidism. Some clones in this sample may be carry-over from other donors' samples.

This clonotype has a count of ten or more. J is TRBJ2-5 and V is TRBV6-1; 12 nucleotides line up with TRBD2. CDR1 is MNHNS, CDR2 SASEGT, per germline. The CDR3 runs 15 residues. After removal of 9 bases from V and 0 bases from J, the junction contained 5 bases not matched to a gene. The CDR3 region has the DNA TGTGCCAGTCTAGCGGGGGGGGGATACCAAGAGACCCAGTACTTC. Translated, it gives CASLAGGGYQETQYF.

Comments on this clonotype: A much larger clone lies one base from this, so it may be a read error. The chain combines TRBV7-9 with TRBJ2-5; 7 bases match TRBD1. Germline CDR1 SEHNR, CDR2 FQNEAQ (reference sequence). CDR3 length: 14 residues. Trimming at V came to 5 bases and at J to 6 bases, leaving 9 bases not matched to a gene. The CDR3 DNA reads TGTGCCAGCAGCCGGGACAGCGCTAAGAAGACCCAGTACTTC. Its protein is CASSRDSAKKTQYF.

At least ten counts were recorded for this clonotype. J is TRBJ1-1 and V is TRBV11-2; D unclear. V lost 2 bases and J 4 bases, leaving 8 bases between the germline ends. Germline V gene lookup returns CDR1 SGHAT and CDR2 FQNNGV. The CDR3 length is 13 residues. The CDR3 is CASSLNEGTEAFF. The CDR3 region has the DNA TGTGCCAGCAGCTTAAACGAGGGCACTGAAGCTTTCTTT.

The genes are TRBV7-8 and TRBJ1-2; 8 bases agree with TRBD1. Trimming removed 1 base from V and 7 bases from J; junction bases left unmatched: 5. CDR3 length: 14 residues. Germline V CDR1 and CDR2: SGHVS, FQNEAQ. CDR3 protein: CASSLGQGARGYTF. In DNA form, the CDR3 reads TGTGCCAGCAGCTTAGGCCAGGGGGCGCGTGGCTACACCTTC.

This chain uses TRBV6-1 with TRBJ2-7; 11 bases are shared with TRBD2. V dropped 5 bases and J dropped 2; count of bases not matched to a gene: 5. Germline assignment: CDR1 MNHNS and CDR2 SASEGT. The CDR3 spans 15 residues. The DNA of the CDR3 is TGTGCCAGCAGTCCTATGGGACTAGCGGCCTACGAGCAGTACTTC. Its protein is CASSPMGLAAYEQYF.

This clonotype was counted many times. The CDR3 spells CASSYGTGALSYEQYF. Here the CDR3 DNA reads TGTGCCAGCAGTTACGGGACAGGGGCACTCTCCTACGAGCAGTACTTC. This chain uses TRBV14 with TRBJ2-7, with TRBD1 matching 10 bases. CDR1 is SGHDN and CDR2 is FVKESK in the germline V gene. V trimming: 6 bases; J trimming: 0 bases; junction bases outside the gene matches: 8. This CDR3 has 16 amino acids.

CDR3 bases: TGTGCCAGTAGTCAATACCAGGGCGAGACCCAGTACTTC. Its translation is CASSQYQGETQYF. The rearrangement joins TRBV19 to TRBJ2-5, with a tentative D call TRBD1 (5 bases). The CDR3 spans 13 residues. Trimming took 5 bases from V and 5 from J, leaving 12 bases between them. Germline CDR1 reads LNHDA; CDR2 reads SQIVND (reference sequence).

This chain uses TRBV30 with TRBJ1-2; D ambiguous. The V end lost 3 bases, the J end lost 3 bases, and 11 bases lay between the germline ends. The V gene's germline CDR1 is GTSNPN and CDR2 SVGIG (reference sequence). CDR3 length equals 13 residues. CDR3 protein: CAWRLTMHYGYTF. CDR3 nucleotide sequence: TGTGCCTGGAGACTCACAATGCACTATGGCTACACCTTC.

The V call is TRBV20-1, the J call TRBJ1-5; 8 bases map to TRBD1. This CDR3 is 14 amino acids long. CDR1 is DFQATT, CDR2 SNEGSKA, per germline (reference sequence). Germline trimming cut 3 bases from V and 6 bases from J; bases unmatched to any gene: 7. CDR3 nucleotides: TGCAGTGCTAGTATACCAGGGGGCGGTCAGCCCCAGCATTTT. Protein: CSASIPGGGQPQHF.

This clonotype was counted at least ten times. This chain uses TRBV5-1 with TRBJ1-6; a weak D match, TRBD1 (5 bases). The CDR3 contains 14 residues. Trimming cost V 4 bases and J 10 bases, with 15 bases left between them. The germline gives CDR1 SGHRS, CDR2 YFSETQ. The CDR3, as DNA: TGCGCCAGCAGCCTCGGGACTGAGGGATCACCCCTCCACTTT. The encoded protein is CASSLGTEGSPLHF.

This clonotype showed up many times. Written as DNA, the CDR3 is TGTGCCAGCAGTGAGCGCTTGAACACTGAAGCTTTCTTT. Its translation: CASSERLNTEAFF. The V call is TRBV6-1, the J call TRBJ1-1; D unclear. V gave up 3 bases and J gave up 0 bases, with 5 bases separating them. Germline V gene lookup returns CDR1 MNHNS and CDR2 SASEGT. This CDR3 is 13 amino acids long.

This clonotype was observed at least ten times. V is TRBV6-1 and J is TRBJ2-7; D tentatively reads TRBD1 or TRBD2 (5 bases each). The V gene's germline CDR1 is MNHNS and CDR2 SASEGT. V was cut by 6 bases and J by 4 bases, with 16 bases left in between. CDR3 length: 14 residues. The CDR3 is CASSKGPADYEQYF. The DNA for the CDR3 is TGTGCCAGCAGCAAGGGGCCAGCGGATTACGAGCAGTACTTC.

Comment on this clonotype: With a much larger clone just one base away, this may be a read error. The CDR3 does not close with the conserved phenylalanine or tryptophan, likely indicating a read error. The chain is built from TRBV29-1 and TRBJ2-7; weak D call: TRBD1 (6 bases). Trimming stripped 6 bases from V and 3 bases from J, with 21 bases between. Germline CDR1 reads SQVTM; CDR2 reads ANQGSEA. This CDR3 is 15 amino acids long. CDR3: CSVKSPGGRVYEQYY. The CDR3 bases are TGCAGCGTCAAGAGCCCTGGGGGCAGGGTCTACGAGCAGTACTAC.

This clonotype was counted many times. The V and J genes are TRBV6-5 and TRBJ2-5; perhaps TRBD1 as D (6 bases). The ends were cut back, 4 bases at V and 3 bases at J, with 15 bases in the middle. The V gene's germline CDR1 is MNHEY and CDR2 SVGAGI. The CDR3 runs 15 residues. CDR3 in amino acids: CASSLSSYREETQYF. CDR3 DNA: TGTGCCAGCAGTTTAAGTTCATACAGGGAAGAGACCCAGTACTTC.

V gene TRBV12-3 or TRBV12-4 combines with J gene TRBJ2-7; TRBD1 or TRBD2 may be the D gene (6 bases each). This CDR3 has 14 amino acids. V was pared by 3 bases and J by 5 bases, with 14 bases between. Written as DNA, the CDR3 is TGTGCCAGCAGTTTGAGTAGTGGGGGGCACGAGCAGTACTTC. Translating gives CASSLSSGGHEQYF.

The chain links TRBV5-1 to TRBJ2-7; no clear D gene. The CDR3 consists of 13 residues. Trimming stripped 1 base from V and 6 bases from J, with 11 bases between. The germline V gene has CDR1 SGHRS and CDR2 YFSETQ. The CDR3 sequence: CASSLTEDGEQYF. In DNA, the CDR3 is TGCGCCAGCAGCTTGACCGAGGACGGCGAGCAGTACTTC.

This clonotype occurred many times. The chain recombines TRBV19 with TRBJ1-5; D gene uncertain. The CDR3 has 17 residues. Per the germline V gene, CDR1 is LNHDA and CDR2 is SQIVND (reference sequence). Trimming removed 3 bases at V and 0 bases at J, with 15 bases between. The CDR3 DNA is TGTGCCAGTAGTATGGAACCCCGGGTCGATAGCAATCAGCCCCAGCATTTT. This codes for CASSMEPRVDSNQPQHF.

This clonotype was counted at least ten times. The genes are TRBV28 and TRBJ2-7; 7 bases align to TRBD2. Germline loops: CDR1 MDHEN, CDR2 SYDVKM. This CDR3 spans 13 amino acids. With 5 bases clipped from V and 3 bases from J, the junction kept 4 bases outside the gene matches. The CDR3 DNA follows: TGTGCCAGCAGTCCTACTAGCGACTACGAGCAGTACTTC. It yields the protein CASSPTSDYEQYF.

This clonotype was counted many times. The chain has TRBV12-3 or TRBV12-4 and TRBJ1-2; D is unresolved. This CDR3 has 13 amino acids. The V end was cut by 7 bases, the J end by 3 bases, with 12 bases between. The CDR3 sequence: CASKSYSDYGYTF. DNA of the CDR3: TGTGCCAGCAAATCCTACTCAGACTATGGCTACACCTTC.

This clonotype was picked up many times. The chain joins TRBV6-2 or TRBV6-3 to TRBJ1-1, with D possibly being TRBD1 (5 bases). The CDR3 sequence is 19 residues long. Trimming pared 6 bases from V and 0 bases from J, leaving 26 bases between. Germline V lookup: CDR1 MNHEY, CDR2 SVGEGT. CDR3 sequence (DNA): TGTGCCAGCAGGGGATCTCAAGTTAACGGGGCCCGACTGAACACTGAAGCTTTCTTT. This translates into CASRGSQVNGARLNTEAFF.

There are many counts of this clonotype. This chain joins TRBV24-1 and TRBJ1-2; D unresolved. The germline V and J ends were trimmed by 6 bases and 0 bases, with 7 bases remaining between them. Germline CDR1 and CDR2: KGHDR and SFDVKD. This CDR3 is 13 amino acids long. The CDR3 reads CATSRESNYGYTF. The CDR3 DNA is TGTGCCACCAGTCGCGAATCTAACTATGGCTACACCTTC.

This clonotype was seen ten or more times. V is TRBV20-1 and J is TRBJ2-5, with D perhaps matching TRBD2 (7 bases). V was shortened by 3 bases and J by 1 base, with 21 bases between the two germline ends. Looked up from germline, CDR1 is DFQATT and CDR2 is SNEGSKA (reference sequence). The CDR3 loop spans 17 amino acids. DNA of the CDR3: TGCAGTGCTAGTCGACCCTCGGGGGGCTTGACCCAAGAGACCCAGTACTTC. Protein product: CSASRPSGGLTQETQYF.

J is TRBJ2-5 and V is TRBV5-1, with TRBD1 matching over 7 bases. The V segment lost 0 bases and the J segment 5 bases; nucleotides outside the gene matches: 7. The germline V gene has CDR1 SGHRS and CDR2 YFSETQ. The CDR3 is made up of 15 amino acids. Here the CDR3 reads CASSLGDRPVETQYF. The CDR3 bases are TGCGCCAGCAGCTTGGGGGACAGACCAGTGGAGACCCAGTACTTC.

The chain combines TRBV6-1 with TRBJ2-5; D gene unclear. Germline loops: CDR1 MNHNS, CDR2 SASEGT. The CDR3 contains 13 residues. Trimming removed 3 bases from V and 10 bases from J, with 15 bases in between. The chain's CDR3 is CASSESSVPGQYF. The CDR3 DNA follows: TGTGCCAGCAGTGAGAGTTCCGTCCCGGGCCAGTACTTC.

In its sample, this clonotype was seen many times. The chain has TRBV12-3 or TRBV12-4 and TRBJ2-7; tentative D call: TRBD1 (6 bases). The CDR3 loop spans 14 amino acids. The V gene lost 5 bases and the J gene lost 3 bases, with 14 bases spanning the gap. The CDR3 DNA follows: TGTGCCAGCAGTGCCCCCGAGACAGGCTACGAGCAGTACTTC. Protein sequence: CASSAPETGYEQYF.

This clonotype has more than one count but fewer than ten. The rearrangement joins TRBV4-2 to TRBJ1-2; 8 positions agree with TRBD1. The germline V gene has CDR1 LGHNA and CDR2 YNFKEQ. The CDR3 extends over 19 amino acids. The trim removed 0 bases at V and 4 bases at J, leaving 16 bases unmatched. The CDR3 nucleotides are TGTGCCAGCAGCCAAGAGTTATACGCGCCGGGACAGGCCTCCTATGGCTACACCTTC. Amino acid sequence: CASSQELYAPGQASYGYTF.

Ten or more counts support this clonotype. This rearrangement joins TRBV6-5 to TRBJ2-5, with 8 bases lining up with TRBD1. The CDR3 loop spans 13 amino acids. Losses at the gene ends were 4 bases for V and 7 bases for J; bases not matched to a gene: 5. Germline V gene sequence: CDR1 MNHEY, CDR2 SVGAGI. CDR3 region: CASSSQGDRTQYF. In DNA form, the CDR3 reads TGTGCCAGCAGTTCACAGGGGGACCGGACCCAGTACTTC.

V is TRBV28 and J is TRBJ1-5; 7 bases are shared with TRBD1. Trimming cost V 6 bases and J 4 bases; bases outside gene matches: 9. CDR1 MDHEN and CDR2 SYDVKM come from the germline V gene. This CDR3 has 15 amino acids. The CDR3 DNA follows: TGTGCCAGCAGGGGGCGACAGGGCCAAAATCAGCCCCAGCATTTT. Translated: CASRGRQGQNQPQHF.

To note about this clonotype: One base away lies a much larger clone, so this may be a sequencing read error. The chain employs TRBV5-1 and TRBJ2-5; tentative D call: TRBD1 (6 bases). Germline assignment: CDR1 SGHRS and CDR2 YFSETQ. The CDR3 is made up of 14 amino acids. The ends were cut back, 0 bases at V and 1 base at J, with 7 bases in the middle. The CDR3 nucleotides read TGCGCCAGCAGCTTGGGACAGGTCCAAGAGACCCAGTACTTC. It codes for CASSLGQVQETQYF.

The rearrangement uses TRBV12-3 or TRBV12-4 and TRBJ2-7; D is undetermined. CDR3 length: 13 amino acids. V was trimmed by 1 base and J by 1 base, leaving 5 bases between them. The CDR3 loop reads CASSLVRSYEQYF. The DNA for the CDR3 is TGTGCCAGCAGTTTAGTGCGTTCCTACGAGCAGTACTTC.

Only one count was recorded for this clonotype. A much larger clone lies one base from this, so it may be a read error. The CDR3 region is CATLPSGANVLTF. CDR3 DNA sequence: TGTGCCACCCTACCCTCTGGGGCCAACGTCCTGACTTTC. This chain links TRBV10-3 with TRBJ2-6; D is ambiguous. Trimming left V 10 bases short and J 0 bases short, with 7 bases between. Germline V CDR1 and CDR2: ENHRY, SYGVKD. The CDR3 has 13 amino acids.